This TCR beta chain derives from a study of OX40 agonist ivuxolimab in advanced cancers. Study information: Aged 23 to 79 with a mean of 60 years, they were 82.7% male.

Only in-frame clones appear in the TCRdb table, and some are missing; sequencing was by immunoSEQ multiplex PCR. The sample holds about 69,000 clones, about nine tenths seen once. V dropped 6 bases and J dropped 7; count of bases not matched to a gene: 13. Germline CDR1 is WSHSY and CDR2 is SAAADI. There are 15 residues in the CDR3. Points on this clone: Its target is unknown.

Regarding the study as a whole: The study did not work out the antigen specificity of the expanded peripheral T cells.

This receptor was identified in an adult with an advanced solid tumor such as melanoma, head and neck, liver or kidney cancer. This specimen was CD4+ or CD8+ T cells sorted from blood, taken in a trial of the OX40 agonist ivuxolimab. V is TRBV10-2 and J is TRBJ1-2, with 8 nucleotides matching TRBD1. CDR3 sequence reads: CASREAAGGLSGYTF. The CDR3 DNA reads TGCGCCAGCAGAGAGGCGGCAGGGGGCTTGAGTGGCTACACCTTC.